These 11 T cell receptor beta chains came from one sample sequenced in a study of response to subunit inactivated influenza vaccine. One entry per CDR3 protein, called by TCRdb with MiXCR from the RT-PCR reads. The table includes under 200,000 distinct CDR3 sequences, 12% detected once. These data are also associated with another study on T cells expressing NK-cell markers. That source adds: The authors generated TCR beta cDNA through 5'RACE template switching with UMIs.

The starting material was CD8+ T cells sorted from PBMCs, obtained 12 days after vaccination. These receptors were taken from a man aged 50 to 60 who received an inactivated influenza vaccine.

This clonotype was found a few times. This rearrangement joins TRBV7-9 to TRBJ2-1; 8 bases fit TRBD2. The CDR3 length is 14 residues. Trimming took 7 bases from V and 8 from J; bases not matched to a gene: 10. Germline V gene data show CDR1 as SEHNR and CDR2 as FQNEAQ (reference sequence). CDR3 nucleotides: TGTGCCAGCAACCCGGGACTAGGCCCGGATGAGCAGTTCTTC. Its protein product is CASNPGLGPDEQFF.

Ten or more counts support this clonotype. DNA of the CDR3: TGTGCCATCAGTGAGTCAACTAGCGGGGGTGACGAGCAGTACTTC. Its protein is CAISESTSGGDEQYF. The chain links TRBV10-3 to TRBJ2-7; 11 bases align to TRBD2. Germline CDR1 ENHRY, CDR2 SYGVKD. This CDR3 spans 15 amino acids. Losses at the gene ends were 0 bases for V and 5 bases for J; bases not matched to a gene: 3.

The CDR3 nucleotides read TGTGCCAGCAGCCGGCCCGGGACAGACTCCTACGAGCAGTACTTC. As protein: CASSRPGTDSYEQYF. The V gene is TRBV11-2, the J gene TRBJ2-7; 7 positions agree with TRBD1. The J segment lost 0 bases and the V segment lost 5 bases, leaving 7 bases of the junction unmatched. The CDR3 runs to 15 residues. Germline loops: CDR1 SGHAT, CDR2 FQNNGV. Variable domain in full (rest from reference TRBV11-2 and TRBJ2-7): EAGVAQSPRYKIIEKRQSVAFWCNPISGHATLYWYQQILGQGPKLLIQFQNNGVVDDSQLPKDRFSAERLKGVDSTLKIQPAKLEDSAVYLCASSRPGTDSYEQYFGPGTRLTVT.

This clonotype was seen only a few times. The chain couples TRBV9 to TRBJ2-5, with a possible D match to TRBD2 (5 bases). The length of the CDR3 is 15 residues. V was shortened by 0 bases and J by 4 bases, with 13 bases between the two germline ends. In germline, CDR1 is SGDLS, CDR2 YYNGEE. CDR3 sequence reads: CASSVDGRWGETQYF. For the CDR3, the DNA is TGTGCCAGCAGCGTAGATGGGAGATGGGGAGAGACCCAGTACTTC.

The rearrangement uses TRBV6-1 and TRBJ1-4; no reliable D call. The CDR3 has 14 residues. Trimming took 6 bases from V and 6 from J, leaving 14 bases between them. Germline V CDR1 and CDR2: MNHNS, SASEGT. DNA for the CDR3: TGTGCCAGCAGAAAGGAGGCTTCGTATGAAAAACTGTTTTTT. This gives the protein CASRKEASYEKLFF.

The chain employs TRBV7-3 and TRBJ2-5; either TRBD1 or TRBD2 may supply D (5 bases each). Per the germline V gene, CDR1 is SGHTA and CDR2 is FQGTGA. V lost 2 bases and J 1 base, leaving 8 bases between the germline ends. The CDR3 is 14 residues long. CDR3 in amino acids: CASSLEGFQETQYF. The CDR3 bases are TGTGCCAGCAGCTTAGAGGGGTTCCAAGAGACCCAGTACTTC.

The sample holds many counts of this clonotype. V is TRBV7-3 and J is TRBJ2-2; no definite D call. The CDR3 is 14 amino acids. Germline V gene lookup returns CDR1 SGHTA and CDR2 FQGTGA. V shed 5 bases and J shed 6 bases, with 13 bases lying between them. Written as DNA, the CDR3 is TGTGCCAGCAGCAGTAACAGCCGACCCGGGGAGCTGTTTTTT. Protein product: CASSSNSRPGELFF.

The chain employs TRBV7-6 and TRBJ2-7; D is perhaps TRBD1 (6 bases). V was shortened by 2 bases and J by 2 bases, with 13 bases between the two germline ends. The CDR3 is 15 amino acids. Germline V gene data show CDR1 as SGHVS and CDR2 as FNYEAQ. CDR3 sequence (DNA): TGTGCCAGCAGCTTAAACCCAGGGGCTGCCTACGAGCAGTACTTC. It encodes CASSLNPGAAYEQYF.

This clonotype appeared many times. The CDR3 nucleotides read TGTGCCAGCAGTCCGCGGGGTTACCAAGAGACCCAGTACTTC. Encoded protein: CASSPRGYQETQYF. J is TRBJ2-5 and V is TRBV12-3 or TRBV12-4; a possible D gene is TRBD2 (6 bases). Trimming pared 5 bases from V and 0 bases from J, leaving 10 bases between. The CDR3 spans 14 residues.

This clonotype was counted ten times or more. The V call is TRBV6-5, the J call TRBJ2-1; 11 bases are a match to TRBD2. V lost 5 bases, J lost 4 bases, and 4 bases stayed unmatched. This CDR3 is built from 15 residues. The germline V gene has CDR1 MNHEY and CDR2 SVGAGI. CDR3 sequence (DNA): TGTGCCAGCAGTACTGGACTAGCGGGTTACAATGAGCAGTTCTTC. It specifies CASSTGLAGYNEQFF.

This clonotype turned up a few times. The chain employs TRBV12-3 or TRBV12-4 and TRBJ2-7, with 8 bases aligning to TRBD1. With 5 bases clipped from V and 3 bases from J, the junction kept 9 bases outside the gene matches. The CDR3 length is 15 residues. In nucleotides, the CDR3 is TGTGCCAGCAGTCCCAATGGAGACAGGGGCTACGAGCAGTACTTC. It is translated as CASSPNGDRGYEQYF.